The following is a T cell receptor (beta chain) sequence with its context. Its matching antigen is unknown. The sample comes from a study of T cell responses to AZD1222 COVID-19 vaccine. Study-wide points: A mostly white British donor set with more females was recruited, and clonal diversity was possibly underestimated.

V was clipped by 4 bases and J by 0 bases, with 4 bases between them. This CDR3 comprises 13 residues. Germline V gene data show CDR1 as SNHLY and CDR2 as FYNNEI. Sequenced by immunoSEQ multiplex PCR; TCRdb stores in-frame clones only, minus some. The sample consists of around 30,000 clones, roughly nine tenths of them appearing once. This rearrangement joins TRBV2 to TRBJ1-3; D ambiguous. The material was peripheral blood, obtained on day 0 of AZD1222 vaccination. The clonotype originates from an adult in good health. CDR3 in DNA: TGTGCCAGCAGTGTCATCTCTGGAAACACCATATATTTT. Translation gives CASSVISGNTIYF.